The 20 T cell receptor beta chains below were found in one sample sequenced in a study of T cell responses to AZD1222 COVID-19 vaccine. Sequenced by immunoSEQ multiplex PCR; TCRdb stores in-frame clones only, minus some. The table shows 120,000 to 150,000 clones, with about 91% occurring only once. The sequencing used peripheral blood, collected on day 0 of AZD1222 vaccination. The origin of the receptors is an adult in good health.

The rearrangement links TRBV19 to TRBJ1-3, with TRBD1 matching over 12 bases. Losses at the gene ends were 9 bases for V and 11 bases for J; bases not matched to a gene: 11. The CDR3 is 14 residues long. Per germline, CDR1 LNHDA and CDR2 SQIVND (reference sequence). The CDR3 DNA is TGTGCCAGCCGGGGGACAGGGGGCAAGGTCCCCATATATTTT. This gives the protein CASRGTGGKVPIYF. Together with reference TRBV19 and TRBJ1-3, the CDR3 gives the full variable domain: DGGITQSPKYLFRKEGQNVTLSCEQNLNHDAMYWYRQDPGQGLRLIYYSQIVNDFQKGDIAEGYSVSREKKESFPLTVTSAQKNPTAFYLCASRGTGGKVPIYFGEGSWLTVV.

This chain connects TRBV7-2 to TRBJ1-2; 11 bases align to TRBD1. This CDR3 spans 15 amino acids. Trimming cost V 1 base and J 4 bases; bases outside gene matches: 2. CDR1 and CDR2 from the germline V gene are SGHTA and FQGNSA. The CDR3 protein is CASSLGGTGGYGYTF. CDR3 coding DNA: TGTGCCAGCAGCTTAGGAGGGACAGGGGGCTATGGCTACACCTTC.

This clone was recorded only once. The chain is built from TRBV7-9 and TRBJ2-1; 11 nucleotides line up with TRBD2. The CDR3 covers 15 residues. V lost 1 base to trimming and J lost 7 bases; unmatched junction nucleotides: 3. The germline gives CDR1 SEHNR, CDR2 FQNEAQ (reference sequence). CDR3 region: CASSLGLAGKNEQFF. CDR3 DNA sequence: TGTGCCAGCAGCTTAGGACTAGCGGGAAAGAATGAGCAGTTCTTC.

The genes are TRBV12-5 and TRBJ2-1, with TRBD1 matching 7 bases. Germline lookup yields CDR1 LGHNT and CDR2 FRNRAP. V trimming: 4 bases; J trimming: 10 bases; junction bases outside the gene matches: 7. This CDR3 is built from 13 residues. CDR3 protein: CASGSMPGQEQFF. DNA of the CDR3: TGTGCTAGTGGTTCAATGCCGGGACAGGAGCAGTTCTTC.

The V gene is TRBV15, the J gene TRBJ1-5, with no clear D. Trimming left V 0 bases short and J 5 bases short, with 8 bases between. The CDR3 runs to 14 residues. CDR1 and CDR2 (germline): LNHNV, YYDKDF (reference sequence). The CDR3 region is CATSRERVYQPQHF. As DNA, the CDR3 is TGTGCCACCAGCAGAGAGCGGGTTTATCAGCCCCAGCATTTT.

This clone was seen a single time. This chain uses TRBV6-5 with TRBJ2-2, with 7 bases identical to TRBD2. CDR1 and CDR2 (germline): MNHEY, SVGAGI. Trimming removed 8 bases from V and 5 bases from J; junction bases left unmatched: 8. The CDR3 has 14 residues. CDR3 sequence reads: CASPAGVNTGELFF. The DNA of the CDR3 is TGTGCCAGCCCTGCGGGAGTCAATACCGGGGAGCTGTTTTTT.

The V and J genes are TRBV7-2 and TRBJ2-1, with 8 bases that match TRBD1. The length of the CDR3 is 14 residues. The J segment lost 8 bases and the V segment lost 7 bases, leaving 10 bases of the junction unmatched. Germline V gene sequence: CDR1 SGHTA, CDR2 FQGNSA. The DNA of the CDR3 is TGTGCCAGCAAACGGGCAGGGGGCTTACATGAGCAGTTCTTC. It specifies CASKRAGGLHEQFF.

This sequence joins TRBV7-2 and TRBJ2-1, with unresolved D. In germline, CDR1 is SGHTA, CDR2 FQGNSA. The ends were cut back, 3 bases at V and 7 bases at J, with 13 bases in the middle. The CDR3 spans 14 residues. CDR3 loop: CASSFGSFANEQFF. The CDR3 DNA follows: TGTGCCAGCAGCTTTGGGTCCTTCGCGAATGAGCAGTTCTTC.

CDR3 coding DNA: TGTGCCAGCAGTCCGACAGGGCCCGGGGAGCTGTTTTTT. Protein: CASSPTGPGELFF. This rearrangement joins TRBV5-5 to TRBJ2-2; 7 positions agree with TRBD1. V dropped 5 bases and J dropped 6; count of bases not matched to a gene: 4. The CDR3 sequence is 13 residues long. Germline CDR1 reads SGHKS; CDR2 reads YYEKEE (reference sequence).

J is TRBJ1-6 and V is TRBV4-3; the D is unclear. The CDR3 has 13 amino acids. The V end was cut by 1 base, the J end by 10 bases, with 8 bases between. The germline CDR1 and CDR2 sequences are LGHNA and YSLEER. The CDR3 here is CASSQVMTSPLHF. CDR3 sequence (DNA): TGCGCCAGCAGCCAAGTTATGACATCACCCCTCCACTTT.

This rearrangement joins TRBV4-3 to TRBJ1-5, with no clear D. Germline V gene data show CDR1 as LGHNA and CDR2 as YSLEER. The CDR3 has 14 amino acids. V was cut by 0 bases and J by 4 bases, with 7 bases left in between. CDR3 nucleotide sequence: TGCGCCAGCAGCCAAGAAGTGAGAAATCAGCCCCAGCATTTT. This codes for CASSQEVRNQPQHF.

This chain uses TRBV27 with TRBJ1-6; no clear D. The CDR3 has 15 amino acids. The V gene lost 0 bases and the J gene lost 5 bases, with 8 bases spanning the gap. Germline CDR1 reads MNHEY; CDR2 reads SMNVEV (reference sequence). CDR3 DNA sequence: TGTGCCAGCAGTTTATCGGGGATGGATAATTCACCCCTCCACTTT. It encodes CASSLSGMDNSPLHF.

V usage is TRBV2 and J usage is TRBJ1-1; D is uncertain. Deletions cut 7 bases from V and 3 bases from J, with 15 bases between. The germline V gene has CDR1 SNHLY and CDR2 FYNNEI. The CDR3 has 14 residues. The CDR3 bases are TGTGCCAGCAAAGGGTCAACCCGGGACACTGAAGCTTTCTTT. Translating it yields CASKGSTRDTEAFF.

The V call is TRBV11-3, the J call TRBJ2-1; the match to TRBD2 covers 8 bases. V trimming: 2 bases; J trimming: 3 bases; junction bases outside the gene matches: 6. The CDR3 totals 16 residues. CDR1 is SGHNT and CDR2 is YENEEA in the germline V gene. CDR3 in amino acids: CASSLFKREYYNEQFF. The DNA for the CDR3 is TGTGCCAGCAGCTTATTTAAGCGGGAGTACTACAATGAGCAGTTCTTC.

The chain recombines TRBV5-6 with TRBJ2-2; D gene ambiguous. This CDR3 spans 14 amino acids. Germline V gene data show CDR1 as SGHDT and CDR2 as YYEEEE. V was trimmed by 3 bases and J by 1 base, leaving 7 bases between them. The DNA of the CDR3 is TGTGCCAGCAGCTACGGACGGAACACCGGGGAGCTGTTTTTT. Protein: CASSYGRNTGELFF. The full variable domain, rest sourced from reference TRBV5-6 and TRBJ2-2, is DAGVTQSPTHLIKTRGQQVTLRCSPKSGHDTVSWYQQALGQGPQFIFQYYEEEERQRGNFPDRFSGHQFPNYSSELNVNALLLGDSALYLCASSYGRNTGELFFGEGSRLTVL.

The genes are TRBV10-3 and TRBJ2-2; weak D call: TRBD2 (6 bases). This CDR3 is built from 14 residues. Trimming took off 10 bases at V and 5 bases at J, with 17 bases between the two ends. The germline V gene encodes CDR1 ENHRY and CDR2 SYGVKD. This chain's CDR3 is CASSWGERTGELFF. CDR3 DNA: TGTGCCAGCTCATGGGGGGAAAGGACCGGGGAGCTGTTTTTT.

This chain connects TRBV7-2 to TRBJ2-7; tentatively, D is TRBD1 (6 bases). Germline-derived CDR1 and CDR2 are SGHTA and FQGNSA. V lost 0 bases and J 6 bases, leaving 15 bases between the germline ends. CDR3 size: 15 residues. Here the CDR3 DNA reads TGTGCCAGCAGCTTAGCGTCAGGGGATATGCGCGAGCAGTACTTC. Protein sequence: CASSLASGDMREQYF.

This chain links TRBV5-1 with TRBJ2-3; TRBD1 might be the D (6 bases). Germline V CDR1 and CDR2: SGHRS, YFSETQ. This CDR3 region has 14 residues. Trimming pared 9 bases from V and 4 bases from J, leaving 18 bases between. The DNA for the CDR3 is TGCGCCACCCATCGAGGGCGGACAGCAGATACGCAGTATTTT. Encoded protein: CATHRGRTADTQYF.

In this sample, this clone turned up once. The chain links TRBV6-2 or TRBV6-3 to TRBJ2-2; TRBD1 matches at 7 bases. From germline, CDR1 is MNHEY and CDR2 SVGEGT. The CDR3 sequence is 16 residues long. With 4 bases clipped from V and 0 bases from J, the junction kept 5 bases outside the gene matches. In DNA, the CDR3 is TGTGCCAGCAGTTCTTGGGACAGATCGAACACCGGGGAGCTGTTTTTT. The encoded protein is CASSSWDRSNTGELFF.

The rearrangement uses TRBV6-5 and TRBJ1-5, with 7 bases lining up with TRBD1. Germline assignment: CDR1 MNHEY and CDR2 SVGAGI. This CDR3 has 14 amino acids. The junction had 4 bases not matched to a gene; V was cut back by 8 bases and J by 0 bases. The chain's CDR3 is CASGQAYSNQPQHF. In nucleotides, the CDR3 is TGTGCCAGCGGACAGGCCTATAGCAATCAGCCCCAGCATTTT.